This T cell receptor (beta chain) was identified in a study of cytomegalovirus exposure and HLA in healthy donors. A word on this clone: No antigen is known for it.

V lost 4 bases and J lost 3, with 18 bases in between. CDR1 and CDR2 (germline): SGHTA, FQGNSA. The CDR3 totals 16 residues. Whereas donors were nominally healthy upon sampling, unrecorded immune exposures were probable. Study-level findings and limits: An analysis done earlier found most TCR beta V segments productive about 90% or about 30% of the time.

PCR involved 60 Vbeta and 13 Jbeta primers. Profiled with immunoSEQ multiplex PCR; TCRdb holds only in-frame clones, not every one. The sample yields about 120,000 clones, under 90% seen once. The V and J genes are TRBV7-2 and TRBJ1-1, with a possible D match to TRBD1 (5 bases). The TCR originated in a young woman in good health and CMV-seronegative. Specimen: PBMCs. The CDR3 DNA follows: TGTGCCAGCAGCTCCCCCGGTTGGGGGGGGGACACTGAAGCTTTCTTT. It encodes CASSSPGWGGDTEAFF.